Described below is a single TCR beta chain sequence and its context. This specimen comes from a study of blood T cell repertoires in COVID-19. Generated by immunoSEQ multiplex PCR, the TCRdb table keeps only in-frame clones and is missing some. This table holds approximately 350,000 clones, around 87% found once. The CDR3 consists of 15 residues. Germline CDR1 is MGHRA and CDR2 is YSYEKL. V gave up 4 bases and J gave up 2 bases, with 15 bases separating them. This TCR derives from a woman aged 45-65 years with COVID-19, enrolled during active disease. The rearrangement links TRBV4-1 to TRBJ2-7; D may be TRBD2 (6 bases). Material: peripheral blood. CDR3 DNA: TGCGCCAGCAGCCTGACTCCCGGGAGCGCCTACGAGCAGTACTTC. Translating it yields CASSLTPGSAYEQYF.